This TCR beta chain is drawn from a study of blood T cell repertoires in COVID-19. Study context: Specimens from acute and convalescent COVID-19 originated in the United States, Italy and Spain. PBMCs, B-cell-depleted T cells, or T cells provided the cDNA or gDNA that made up the material.

The CDR3 consists of 14 residues. The junction had 5 bases not matched to a gene; V was cut back by 6 bases and J by 5 bases. CDR1 is SNHLY and CDR2 is FYNNEI in the germline V gene. Original analysis: Amplifying reference gene primers gave estimates of nucleated cell counts. Here immunoSEQ multiplex PCR was the method, and the copy in TCRdb shows in-frame clones only, minus some. V and J calls and clone size are those listed in that table; D and trimming were worked out from the DNA. The sample contains about 100,000 clones, about 77% of which appear only once. The gene calls are TRBV2 and TRBJ1-5; TRBD1 matches at 9 bases. Sequenced sample: peripheral blood. The origin of this receptor is a woman in her seventies with acute or convalescent COVID-19. The CDR3 DNA is TGTGCCAGCAGGACAGGGGGTGACTATCAGCCCCAGCATTTT. It yields the protein CASRTGGDYQPQHF.